This T cell receptor (beta chain) was sequenced during a study of molecular identifiers for immune sequencing clone quantification. Findings of the study overall: The share of molecules held by clones above 20 RNA copies was over 98% in effector cells and under 1% in naive cells.

CD8+CD4-CCR7+CD45RA+ cells were sorted as naive CD8 T cells. This clonotype was detected ten times or more. The antigen is undetermined. MiXCR, run by TCRdb on the PCR reads, gives a single entry per CDR3 protein. In the table there are around 480,000 distinct CDR3 sequences, around 21% of which are singletons. The clonotype comes from a human donor in good health. Some libraries in this study had Jurkat cell RNA spiked in. The sequencing input was naive CD8+ T cells from blood, with Jurkat cell RNA spiked in. Subset given: FACS-sorted CD8+CD4-CCR7+CD45RA+ naive T cells.

The CDR3 here is CASSLSGAGGTEAFF. The DNA for the CDR3 is TGCGCCAGCAGCTTGTCCGGTGCAGGGGGCACTGAAGCTTTCTTT. This chain joins TRBV5-1 and TRBJ1-1, with 7 nucleotides matching TRBD1. V lost 1 base to trimming and J lost 4 bases; unmatched junction nucleotides: 7. Germline V gene data show CDR1 as SGHRS and CDR2 as YFSETQ. The CDR3 length is 15 residues.